A single T cell receptor beta chain is shown here with its context. As yet, its antigen is unknown. This specimen belongs to a study of T cell responses to AZD1222 COVID-19 vaccine. Study outcomes and limitations: The number of AZD1222 recipients seropositive at baseline was only 5 to 7. Compared with day 0, the breadth and depth of the Spike-specific TCR repertoire rose significantly after two doses of AZD1222. Spike-spanning, vaccine-associated CD4 TCRs were dominant at 160-218 and 743-854. White British donors predominated, females outnumbered males, and clonal diversity was possibly underestimated.

Sequencing was performed with immunoSEQ multiplex PCR; in TCRdb, only in-frame clones are kept and a portion is missing. The sample holds about 200,000 clones, roughly nine tenths seen once. Germline lookup yields CDR1 KGHDR and CDR2 SFDVKD. V lost 12 bases and J 4 bases, leaving 9 bases between the germline ends. The CDR3 runs to 12 residues. The clonotype was recovered from an adult who received the MenACWY meningococcal vaccine as a control. The sample consisted of peripheral blood, taken 28 days after the second dose of the MenACWY control vaccine. The rearrangement joins TRBV24-1 to TRBJ1-6, with D hard to call. The CDR3 DNA follows: TGTGCCCCCACCGGATATAATTCACCCCTCCACTTT. Its protein is CAPTGYNSPLHF.